This is a list of T cell receptor beta chains from one sample in a study of blood T cell repertoires in COVID-19. Using immunoSEQ multiplex PCR, the repertoire was profiled, and TCRdb retains in-frame clones only, with some absent. The profile shows about 63,000 clones, 70% to 85% of them singletons. Sample: peripheral blood. Source of these receptors: a human donor in a cohort sampled during active COVID-19. CDR3s include the opening cysteine and the closing phenylalanine or tryptophan. The order of the fields is clone size, D gene, J gene, V gene, CDR3 protein, CDR3 DNA. A D gene is named only where the DNA matches it firmly. Rows give clone size only sometimes, using once, few, many, or a class for an expanded clone.

>NA|TRBD1|TRBJ2-2|TRBV2
CASSDPGQGFAGELFF
TGTGCCAGCAGTGACCCTGGACAGGGGTTTGCCGGGGAGCTGTTTTTT
>NA|NA|TRBJ2-2|TRBV4-1
CASSQELAFGGELFF
TGCGCCAGCAGCCAAGAACTAGCTTTCGGCGGGGAGCTGTTTTTT
>NA|NA|TRBJ2-5|TRBV2
CASSEGEVGETQYF
TGTGCCAGCAGTGAAGGGGAGGTGGGAGAGACCCAGTACTTC
>NA|TRBD2|TRBJ2-1|TRBV11-3
CASSGREGDNEQFF
TGTGCCAGCAGCGGCCGGGAGGGGGACAATGAGCAGTTCTTC
>NA|TRBD2|TRBJ2-7|TRBV5-1
CASSRGRLAGVSYEQYF
TGCGCCAGCAGCCGCGGTCGGCTAGCGGGAGTCTCCTACGAGCAGTACTTC
>few|TRBD1|TRBJ1-2|TRBV5-1
CASTGTAYGYTF
TGCGCCAGTACAGGGACAGCCTATGGCTACACCTTC
>few|TRBD2|TRBJ2-5|TRBV18
CASSPAGGLVETQYF
TGTGCCAGCTCACCGGCGGGAGGGTTAGTGGAGACCCAGTACTTC
>NA|NA|TRBJ1-2|TRBV15
CATSRAIQGVHYGYTF
TGTGCCACCAGCAGGGCCATACAGGGTGTTCACTATGGCTACACCTTC
>NA|NA|TRBJ1-1|TRBV7-2
CASSLGQNTEAFF
TGTGCCAGCAGCTTAGGGCAGAACACTGAAGCTTTCTTT
>few|NA|TRBJ1-5|TRBV6-1
CASSERWGGPVKNRPQHF
TGTGCCAGCAGTGAAAGATGGGGCGGCCCGGTGAAAAACCGGCCCCAGCATTTT
>NA|TRBD2|TRBJ2-3|TRBV27
CASSRAPLAGVTDTQYF
TGTGCCAGCAGCCGCGCCCCACTAGCGGGGGTCACAGATACGCAGTATTTT
>NA|TRBD2|TRBJ2-7|TRBV4-2
CASSPTQRDYSYEQYF
TGTGCCAGCAGCCCCACCCAGCGGGACTACTCCTACGAGCAGTACTTC
>NA|NA|TRBJ1-1|TRBV29-1
CSVEKGVRTEAFF
TGCAGCGTAGAGAAGGGGGTCAGGACTGAAGCTTTCTTT
>NA|TRBD2|TRBJ2-3|TRBV4-3
CASSLRTRSVTDTQYF
TGCGCCAGCAGCCTGAGGACTAGATCTGTCACAGATACGCAGTATTTT
>NA|NA|TRBJ2-2|TRBV6-2/TRBV6-3
CASSTGVAHYWLFF
TGTGCCAGCAGTACGGGGGTGGCCCACTACTGGCTGTTTTTT
>NA|TRBD2|TRBJ2-7|TRBV19
CASSIRAGDNEQYF
TGTGCCAGTAGTATCCGGGCGGGAGATAACGAGCAGTACTTC
>NA|NA|TRBJ1-1|TRBV10-3
CASGGVGAQMNTEAFF
TGTGCCAGCGGGGGAGTGGGGGCCCAAATGAACACTGAAGCTTTCTTT
>NA|TRBD1|TRBJ1-2|TRBV6-1
CASSEVGQGVWGYGYTF
TGTGCCAGCAGTGAAGTAGGACAGGGGGTATGGGGCTATGGCTACACCTTC